This TCR beta chain was profiled in a study of blood T cells in healthy people across ages. Whole-study results and caveats: PBMCs went unsorted, and a conclusive naive versus antigen-experienced comparison was therefore prevented.

V dropped 10 bases and J dropped 8 bases, with 23 bases sitting between them. The CDR3 extends over 14 amino acids. Germline CDR1 is MNHEY and CDR2 is SVGAGI. A note on this clonotype: The antigen is unknown.

Then a second PCR, running roughly 7 to 11 cycles, was carried out with a sample-barcoded 5' primer and a J-beta primer mix. TCRdb itself ran the 5' RACE reads through MiXCR, one entry per CDR3 protein. The sample carries over a million distinct CDR3 sequences, approximately 25% recorded once. The same specimen was also included in a second study, on T cells of mothers and their children. From that report: Samples were provided by three healthy Caucasian mothers and their six children.

V usage is TRBV6-5 and J usage is TRBJ1-1; TRBD1 is a possible D gene (6 bases). The clonotype originates from a girl aged 2-10 years in good health. What was sequenced was blood. CDR3 in amino acids: CAIPLLQGPHEAFF. CDR3 sequence (DNA): TGTGCCATTCCATTATTACAGGGACCGCACGAAGCTTTCTTT.